This entry is about one TCR beta chain. Its antigen is currently unknown. Treatment reported: oral pan-JAK inhibitor, 5-10 mg twice daily. As part of sample collection, lesional scalp punch biopsies and peripheral blood were taken from alopecia areata patients. Trimming pared 8 bases from V and 0 bases from J, leaving 8 bases between. CDR3 length equals 13 residues. Germline CDR1 reads SGHAT; CDR2 reads FQNNGV. cDNA prepared by RNA extraction and subsequent reverse transcription served as the template for sequencing. Generated by immunoSEQ multiplex PCR, the TCRdb table keeps only in-frame clones and is missing some. The sample has tens of thousands of clones, under 60% seen once. This entry belongs to a study of CD8+ T cells in alopecia areata. Study information: Administration of oral tofacitinib to treated patients was at 5 to 10 mg twice daily.

Findings of the study overall: Under tofacitinib, numerous expanded lesional clonotypes remained detectable in scalp and blood. Scalp clonality and expanded CD8+ clones among the top 100 showed significant decreases with tofacitinib.

Sequenced material: CD8+ T cells sorted from blood, taken around week 37, from a patient treated with tofacitinib. This TCR derives from a human donor with alopecia areata. The chain employs TRBV11-2 and TRBJ2-1; no firm D call. The CDR3 loop reads CASGVSSYNEQFF. The DNA for the CDR3 is TGTGCCAGCGGCGTTAGCTCCTACAATGAGCAGTTCTTC.